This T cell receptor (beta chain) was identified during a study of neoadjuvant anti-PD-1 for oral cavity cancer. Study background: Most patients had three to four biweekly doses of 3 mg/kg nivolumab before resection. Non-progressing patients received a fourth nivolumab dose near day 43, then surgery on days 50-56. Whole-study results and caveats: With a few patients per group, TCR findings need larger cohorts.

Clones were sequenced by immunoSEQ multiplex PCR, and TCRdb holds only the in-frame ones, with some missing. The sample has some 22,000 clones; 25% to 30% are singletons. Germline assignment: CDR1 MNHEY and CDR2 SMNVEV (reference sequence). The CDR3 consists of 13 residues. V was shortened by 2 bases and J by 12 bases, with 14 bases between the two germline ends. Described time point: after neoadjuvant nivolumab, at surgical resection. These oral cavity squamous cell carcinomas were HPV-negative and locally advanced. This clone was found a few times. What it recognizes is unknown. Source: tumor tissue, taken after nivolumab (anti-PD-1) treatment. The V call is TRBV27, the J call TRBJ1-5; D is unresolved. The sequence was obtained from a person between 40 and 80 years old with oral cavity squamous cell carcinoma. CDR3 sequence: CASSLTGRDNQHF. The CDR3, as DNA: TGTGCCAGCAGTTTAACGGGGAGAGACAACCAGCATTTT.